This T cell receptor (beta chain) was recovered during a study of blood T cell repertoires in COVID-19. Study-level background: There were acute and convalescent COVID-19 samples, and they came from the United States, Italy and Spain.

In germline, CDR1 is SQVTM, CDR2 ANQGSEA. Trimming cost V 3 bases and J 7 bases, with 12 bases left between them. CDR3 length: 12 residues. Per the original methods: Estimation of nucleated cell counts was performed using reference gene primer amplification. Profiled with immunoSEQ multiplex PCR; TCRdb holds only in-frame clones, not every one. V, J and clone size derive from that table, while D and trimming were established from the DNA sequence. The data contain fewer than 300,000 clones, 65% to 90% of them singletons. The clonotype was recovered from a man aged 50 to 59 with active or convalescent COVID-19. Sequencing input: peripheral blood. The chain employs TRBV29-1 and TRBJ1-1; D remains ambiguous. The chain's CDR3 is CSVDWGAGEAFF. Here the CDR3 DNA reads TGCAGCGTTGATTGGGGTGCGGGTGAAGCTTTCTTT.